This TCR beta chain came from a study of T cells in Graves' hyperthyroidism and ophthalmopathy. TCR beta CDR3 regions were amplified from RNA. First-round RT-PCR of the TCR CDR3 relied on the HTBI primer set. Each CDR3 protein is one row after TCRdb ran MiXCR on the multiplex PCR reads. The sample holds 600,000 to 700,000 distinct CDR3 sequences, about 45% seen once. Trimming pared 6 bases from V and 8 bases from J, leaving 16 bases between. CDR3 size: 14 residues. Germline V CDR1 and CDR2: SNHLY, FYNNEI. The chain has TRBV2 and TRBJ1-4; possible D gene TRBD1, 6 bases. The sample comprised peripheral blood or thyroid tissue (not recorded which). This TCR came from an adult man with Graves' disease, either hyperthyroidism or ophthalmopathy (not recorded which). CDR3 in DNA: TGTGCCAGCAGGAGGTCGGGGGGCATAGAAAAACTGTTTTTT. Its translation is CASRRSGGIEKLFF.